This is a list of T cell receptor beta chains from one sample in a study of T cell responses to AZD1222 COVID-19 vaccine. Generated by immunoSEQ multiplex PCR, the TCRdb table keeps only in-frame clones and is missing some. The repertoire includes approximately 100,000 clones, approximately 86% of them detected once, and approximately 1.3% sits in the top ten. Material: peripheral blood, obtained on day 0 of AZD1222 vaccination. Receptors were obtained from an adult in good health. CDR3s include the opening cysteine and the closing phenylalanine or tryptophan. The order of the fields is V gene, J gene, clone size, D gene, CDR3 length, CDR3 DNA, CDR3 protein. The D gene is left open where the match is weak. Part of the rows lack a size; the others show once, few, many or a class for expanded clones.

V: TRBV11-1; J: TRBJ1-1; size: -; D: -; length: 13; DNA: TGTGCCAGCAGCGGAGGGGTGTTCACTGAAGCTTTCTTT; CDR3: CASSGGVFTEAFF
V: TRBV10-3; J: TRBJ2-5; size: -; D: -; length: 14; DNA: TGTGCCATCAGGGCAGGGGCGGACCAAGAGACCCAGTACTTC; CDR3: CAIRAGADQETQYF
V: TRBV6-5; J: TRBJ1-6; size: -; D: -; length: 14; DNA: TGTGCCAGCAGAATTGATAGGACTGGGTCACCCCTCCACTTT; CDR3: CASRIDRTGSPLHF
V: TRBV19; J: TRBJ1-1; size: -; D: TRBD1; length: 16; DNA: TGTGCCAGTAGTCGCGGGACAGGGGCCATGAACACTGAAGCTTTCTTT; CDR3: CASSRGTGAMNTEAFF
V: TRBV28; J: TRBJ1-1; size: once; D: TRBD1; length: 14; DNA: TGTGCCAGCAGTATCGGACAGGATCTCGCTGAAGCTTTCTTT; CDR3: CASSIGQDLAEAFF
V: TRBV18; J: TRBJ1-1; size: -; D: -; length: 14; DNA: TGTGCCAGCTCACCACCGACAGGGAACACTGAAGCTTTCTTT; CDR3: CASSPPTGNTEAFF
V: TRBV5-4; J: TRBJ1-1; size: -; D: -; length: 14; DNA: TGTGCCAGCGCCATGGGACTCGGGAACACTGAAGCTTTCTTT; CDR3: CASAMGLGNTEAFF
V: TRBV19; J: TRBJ1-2; size: -; D: TRBD1; length: 15; DNA: TGTGCCAGTAACATACCGGGACAGGGGGACTATGGCTACACCTTC; CDR3: CASNIPGQGDYGYTF
V: TRBV3-1/TRBV3-2; J: TRBJ1-2; size: -; D: -; length: 14; DNA: TGTGCCAGCAGCCAAGATATGACAGCGTATGGCTACACCTTC; CDR3: CASSQDMTAYGYTF
V: TRBV18; J: TRBJ1-1; size: -; D: TRBD1; length: 16; DNA: TGTGCCAGCTCCCTAGGGACAGGGGGTATGAACACTGAAGCTTTCTTT; CDR3: CASSLGTGGMNTEAFF
V: TRBV25-1; J: TRBJ1-1; size: -; D: -; length: 10; DNA: TGTGCCAGCAGTGACTTTAACGTATTCTTC; CDR3: CASSDFNVFF
V: TRBV11-3; J: TRBJ1-1; size: once; D: -; length: 14; DNA: TGTGCCAGCAGCTTAGATGGGGAGAACACTGAAGCTTTCTTT; CDR3: CASSLDGENTEAFF
V: TRBV4-2; J: TRBJ1-6; size: -; D: TRBD1; length: 15; DNA: TGTGCCAGCAGCCCTAGGGACAGGGGTAATTCACCCCTCCACTTT; CDR3: CASSPRDRGNSPLHF
V: TRBV19; J: TRBJ1-1; size: once; D: -; length: 13; DNA: TGTGCCAGTAGTATAGAAGAAGCTTCTGAAGCTTTCTTT; CDR3: CASSIEEASEAFF
V: TRBV30; J: TRBJ2-1; size: -; D: TRBD2; length: 15; DNA: TGTGCCTGGAGCCGCGAGGGACTAAGATACAATGAGCAGTTCTTC; CDR3: CAWSREGLRYNEQFF
V: TRBV28; J: TRBJ2-7; size: -; D: -; length: 14; DNA: TGTGCCAGCAGTTTTCCCGGGGGCGCCTACGAGCAGTACTTC; CDR3: CASSFPGGAYEQYF
V: TRBV11-2; J: TRBJ2-7; size: -; D: TRBD2; length: 14; DNA: TGTGCCAGCAGCTTAGCTAGCGGGAGGGGCGAGCAGTACTTC; CDR3: CASSLASGRGEQYF
V: TRBV28; J: TRBJ1-1; size: -; D: -; length: 13; DNA: TGTGCCAGCAGCCTGACGGTTAACACTGAAGCTTTCTTT; CDR3: CASSLTVNTEAFF
V: TRBV28; J: TRBJ1-5; size: -; D: -; length: 13; DNA: TGTGCCAGCAGTTTTGGTAGAGATCAGCCCCAGCATTTT; CDR3: CASSFGRDQPQHF
V: TRBV24-1; J: TRBJ2-5; size: once; D: -; length: 17; DNA: TGTGCCACCAGTGATCCCCGTCCGGGCAGGGGAGGGGAGACCCAGTACTTC; CDR3: CATSDPRPGRGGETQYF
V: TRBV5-6; J: TRBJ1-1; size: -; D: -; length: 17; DNA: TGTGCCAGCAGCTTGGTTGGAGGGGGGATTTTGAACACTGAAGCTTTCTTT; CDR3: CASSLVGGGILNTEAFF
V: TRBV5-4; J: TRBJ2-2; size: -; D: -; length: 15; DNA: TGTGCCAGCAGCATTAGCGGCAGTTTCACCGGGGAGCTGTTTTTT; CDR3: CASSISGSFTGELFF
V: TRBV10-3; J: TRBJ1-1; size: -; D: -; length: 11; DNA: TGTGCCATCAGTGAACAAGGTGACGCTTTCTTT; CDR3: CAISEQGDAFF
V: TRBV24-1; J: TRBJ2-1; size: -; D: TRBD1; length: 16; DNA: TGTGCCACCAGTGATGGGGGACAGGGGGCCTACAATGAGCAGTTCTTC; CDR3: CATSDGGQGAYNEQFF
V: TRBV5-1; J: TRBJ1-1; size: -; D: -; length: 14; DNA: TGCGCCAGCACCGTGACAGATATGAACACTGAAGCTTTCTTT; CDR3: CASTVTDMNTEAFF
V: TRBV28; J: TRBJ2-7; size: -; D: -; length: 13; DNA: TGTGCCAGCAGAAGGACCCCTCCCTACGAGCAGTACTTC; CDR3: CASRRTPPYEQYF
V: TRBV10-3; J: TRBJ1-1; size: few; D: -; length: 14; DNA: TGTGCCATCAGCTTTCAGGGTCAGAACACTGAAGCTTTCTTT; CDR3: CAISFQGQNTEAFF
V: TRBV7-9; J: TRBJ1-1; size: -; D: -; length: 15; DNA: TGTGCCAGCAGCCCAAACTCCTACAGTAACACTGAAGCTTTCTTT; CDR3: CASSPNSYSNTEAFF
V: TRBV5-6; J: TRBJ2-7; size: once; D: TRBD1; length: 13; DNA: TGTGCCAGCACCCGGGACAGGTCCTACGAGCAGTACTTC; CDR3: CASTRDRSYEQYF
V: TRBV23-1; J: TRBJ2-1; size: -; D: -; length: 19; DNA: TGCGCCAGCAGTCGCCTCAATAGGGGACTCTCCTACCCCTACAATGAGCAGTTCTTC; CDR3: CASSRLNRGLSYPYNEQFF
V: TRBV4-3; J: TRBJ2-7; size: -; D: -; length: 15; DNA: TGCGCCAGCAGCCAAGACGACGGCCGCGGGTACGAGCAGTACTTC; CDR3: CASSQDDGRGYEQYF
V: TRBV21-1; J: TRBJ2-7; size: -; D: -; length: 18; DNA: TGTGCCAGCAGCAAAGTTTTCCTGTGGCTAGCGGGGACCTACGAGCAGTACTTC; CDR3: CASSKVFLWLAGTYEQYF